A single sample is the source of the 9 T cell receptor beta chains below, sequenced in a study of technical replicates of blood from several donors. Some clones are missing from TCRdb's copy, which holds only in-frame ones; the method was immunoSEQ multiplex PCR. The sample holds about 81,000 clones, approximately 95% seen once. The sequenced sample was T cells isolated from PBMCs. The receptors stem from a human donor in good health.

The genes are TRBV29-1 and TRBJ1-3; maybe TRBD1 (6 bases). CDR1 is SQVTM and CDR2 is ANQGSEA in the germline V gene. The CDR3 is 13 residues long. Trimming removed 7 bases at V and 4 bases at J, with 14 bases between. The CDR3 nucleotides are TGCAGCGCCAAGTCAGGGGAGGGAAACACCATATATTTT. Protein sequence: CSAKSGEGNTIYF.

The chain links TRBV5-1 to TRBJ2-3, with 11 positions matching TRBD1. This CDR3 has 16 residues. After removal of 2 bases from V and 2 bases from J, the junction contained 4 bases not matched to a gene. Germline V gene data show CDR1 as SGHRS and CDR2 as YFSETQ. DNA for the CDR3: TGCGCCAGCAGCTTCCGGGACAGGGGGGTCACAGATACGCAGTATTTT. Amino acid sequence: CASSFRDRGVTDTQYF. Combining the CDR3 with reference TRBV5-1 and TRBJ2-3 gives the whole variable domain KAGVTQTPRYLIKTRGQQVTLSCSPISGHRSVSWYQQTPGQGLQFLFEYFSETQRNKGNFPGRFSGRQFSNSRSEMNVSTLELGDSALYLCASSFRDRGVTDTQYFGPGTRLTVL.

The chain is built from TRBV5-4 and TRBJ2-1; 8 bases line up with TRBD2. Looked up from germline, CDR1 is SGHNT and CDR2 is YYREEE (reference sequence). CDR3 length equals 16 residues. J was trimmed by 2 bases and V by 9 bases; bases with no gene match: 13. In DNA form, the CDR3 reads TGTGCCACCAAATCCGACTTAGCGGGGCCCTACAATGAGCAGTTCTTC. As protein: CATKSDLAGPYNEQFF.

The V call is TRBV4-3, the J call TRBJ2-7; 9 positions agree with TRBD2. Trimming at V came to 0 bases and at J to 4 bases, leaving 4 bases not matched to a gene. Germline CDR1 reads LGHNA; CDR2 reads YSLEER. The CDR3 consists of 15 residues. DNA for the CDR3: TGCGCCAGCAGCCAAGAGTCTAGCGGGGTATACGAGCAGTACTTC. Translation: CASSQESSGVYEQYF.

The chain is built from TRBV4-2 and TRBJ2-1; 7 nucleotides align to TRBD1. Germline V gene sequence: CDR1 LGHNA, CDR2 YNFKEQ. This CDR3 is 14 amino acids long. Losses at the gene ends were 1 base for V and 7 bases for J; bases not matched to a gene: 4. The CDR3 DNA follows: TGTGCCAGCAGCCAAGTGTTACAGGGGAATGAGCAGTTCTTC. Residues: CASSQVLQGNEQFF.

This chain joins TRBV11-2 and TRBJ1-1; D is undetermined. The CDR3 spans 16 residues. With 1 base removed from V and 2 bases from J, the gap between germline ends came to 14 bases. Germline V gene sequence: CDR1 SGHAT, CDR2 FQNNGV. The chain's CDR3 is CASSLGGHRLNTEAFF. The CDR3, as DNA: TGTGCCAGCAGCTTAGGAGGCCATCGGCTAAACACTGAAGCTTTCTTT.

This clone was seen only once. The chain has TRBV19 and TRBJ1-1; D is unclear. The V gene's germline CDR1 is LNHDA and CDR2 SQIVND (reference sequence). Trimming removed 4 bases from V and 3 bases from J, with 12 bases in between. The CDR3 sequence is 14 residues long. DNA for the CDR3: TGTGCCAGTAGTAGGTCTAATGTAGACACTGAAGCTTTCTTT. This translates into CASSRSNVDTEAFF.

The rearrangement joins TRBV21-1 to TRBJ2-5; the DNA was not used to check the table's D call, TRBD1. TRBV21-1 is classified as a pseudogene. The CDR3 loop spans 14 amino acids. The CDR3 nucleotides are TGTGCCAGCATCTGGGGACAGGGGAGAGAGACCCAGTACTTC. Protein sequence: CASIWGQGRETQYF.

This sequence joins TRBV6-6 and TRBJ2-1; 8 nucleotides line up with TRBD2. The germline CDR1 and CDR2 sequences are MNHNY and SVGAGI (reference sequence). This CDR3 is built from 13 residues. V was clipped by 8 bases and J by 7 bases; unmatched bases: 7. CDR3 sequence (DNA): TGTGCCAGCTTATCTAGCGGGTTAAATGAGCAGTTCTTC. This encodes CASLSSGLNEQFF.